These 16 T cell receptor beta chains came from one sample sequenced in a study of blood T cells in healthy people across ages. Then a second PCR, running about 7 to 11 cycles, was carried out with a sample-barcoded 5' primer and a J-beta primer mix. MiXCR was run by TCRdb on the 5' RACE reads, yielding one entry per CDR3 protein. The table has some 760,000 distinct CDR3 sequences, approximately 25% seen once. The same sample was also studied in work on T cells of mothers and their children.

The sample consisted of blood. The origin of the receptors is a boy aged 5-17 years in good health.

This clonotype was detected only a few times. The chain has TRBV7-2 and TRBJ2-3; TRBD1 aligns across 7 bases. With 5 bases clipped from V and 6 bases from J, the junction kept 8 bases outside the gene matches. The CDR3 is made up of 14 amino acids. Germline V CDR1 and CDR2: SGHTA, FQGNSA. As DNA, the CDR3 is TGTGCCAGCAGCCCTGGACAGGCCTCCGATACGCAGTATTTT. This sequence encodes CASSPGQASDTQYF.

This chain links TRBV7-2 with TRBJ2-2; no reliable D call. The germline V gene encodes CDR1 SGHTA and CDR2 FQGNSA. The ends were cut back, 4 bases at V and 8 bases at J, with 11 bases in the middle. CDR3 length: 13 residues. The CDR3 DNA reads as TGTGCCAGCAGCTCTTGGGCCGAGGGGGAGCTGTTTTTT. Protein sequence: CASSSWAEGELFF.

The genes are TRBV11-2 and TRBJ1-2, with D tentatively TRBD1 (5 bases). The V end lost 3 bases, the J end lost 7 bases, and 24 bases lay between the germline ends. Germline V gene lookup returns CDR1 SGHAT and CDR2 FQNNGV. This CDR3 has 17 residues. CDR3 sequence (DNA): TGTGCCAGCAGCTTCGAAATCCGGGACGCCCGTACGGGTGGCTACACCTTC. It is translated as CASSFEIRDARTGGYTF.

The rearrangement links TRBV6-2 or TRBV6-3 to TRBJ2-5, with 12 bases aligning to TRBD2. Germline V lookup: CDR1 MNHEY, CDR2 SVGEGT. This CDR3 has 15 residues. Trimming cost V 7 bases and J 5 bases; bases outside gene matches: 8. The CDR3 here is CASTHRTSGEETQYF. CDR3 nucleotide sequence: TGTGCCAGCACTCACCGGACTAGCGGGGAGGAGACCCAGTACTTC.

The chain combines TRBV13 with TRBJ2-1; no definite D call. The V gene's germline CDR1 is PRHDT and CDR2 FYEKMQ (reference sequence). CDR3 length: 18 amino acids. V dropped 1 base and J dropped 0 bases, with 16 bases sitting between them. Here the CDR3 reads CASSLERIGTLSYNEQFF. CDR3 sequence (DNA): TGTGCCAGCAGCTTAGAGAGGATAGGAACACTCTCCTACAATGAGCAGTTCTTC.

This clonotype was counted a few times. This chain uses TRBV29-1 with TRBJ1-2, with D unclear. CDR3 size: 11 residues. The V and J ends lost 4 bases and 8 bases respectively, with 11 bases between them. CDR1 SQVTM and CDR2 ANQGSEA come from the germline V gene. The DNA for the CDR3 is TGCAGCGTTGCACAGCCCTACGGCTACACCTTC. Translating it yields CSVAQPYGYTF.

This clonotype was detected a few times. The chain joins TRBV11-2 to TRBJ1-4, with TRBD1 matching 9 bases. Per the germline V gene, CDR1 is SGHAT and CDR2 is FQNNGV. This CDR3 has 15 residues. J was trimmed by 12 bases and V by 5 bases; bases with no gene match: 13. The CDR3 nucleotides are TGTGCCAGCAGCGAAACCAACAGGGGGCGAGTGGAACTGTTTTTT. Translated: CASSETNRGRVELFF.

This clonotype was detected only a few times. The rearrangement links TRBV10-3 to TRBJ2-5; 11 bases are a match to TRBD1. Near its end, the DNA agrees better with TRBJ2-7, so the J call may be wrong. The CDR3 is 13 amino acids. Germline CDR1 is ENHRY and CDR2 is SYGVKD. Written as DNA, the CDR3 is TGTGCCACAGGGACAGGGGGCTCCTACGAGCAGTACTTC. This gives the protein CATGTGGSYEQYF.

Turning to this clonotype: Without the conserved terminal phenylalanine or tryptophan, this CDR3 likely stems from a read error. The chain uses TRBV4-3 and TRBJ2-3; weak D call: TRBD2 (5 bases). Germline assignment: CDR1 LGHNA and CDR2 YSLEER. Trimming left V 0 bases short and J 1 base short, with 17 bases between. The CDR3 spans 18 residues. This chain's CDR3 is CASSQDALGAEGTDTQYV. DNA of the CDR3: TGCGCCAGCAGCCAAGATGCATTGGGAGCGGAAGGCACAGATACGCAGTATGTT.

This clonotype has a handful of counts. This chain links TRBV28 with TRBJ2-5, with TRBD1 matching 12 bases. V lost 5 bases to trimming and J lost 12 bases; unmatched junction nucleotides: 10. The CDR3 runs to 14 residues. CDR1 and CDR2 from the germline V gene are MDHEN and SYDVKM. CDR3 nucleotide sequence: TGTGCCAGCAGTGAGGGGGGGGACAGGGGGCGAGAGTACTTC. It encodes CASSEGGDRGREYF. The full variable domain, with the rest looked up from reference TRBV28 and TRBJ2-5, is DVKVTQSSRYLVKRTGEKVFLECVQDMDHENMFWYRQDPGLGLRLIYFSYDVKMKEKGDIPEGYSVSREKKERFSLILESASTNQTSMYLCASSEGGDRGREYFGPGTRLLVL.

The chain links TRBV3-1 to TRBJ2-1; D gene ambiguous. The V gene lost 4 bases and the J gene lost 0 bases, with 22 bases spanning the gap. CDR3 length: 19 residues. Germline V gene data show CDR1 as LGHDT and CDR2 as YNNKEL (reference sequence). The CDR3 spells CASSPSNSVPLGSYNEQFF. CDR3 DNA sequence: TGTGCCAGCAGCCCCTCCAACTCGGTCCCCCTAGGCTCCTACAATGAGCAGTTCTTC.

The J gene is TRBJ2-5, the V gene TRBV7-2; 9 nucleotides agree with TRBD2. The J call is uncertain, as TRBJ2-7 better fits the DNA end. Germline V gene lookup returns CDR1 SGHTA and CDR2 FQGNSA. The CDR3 is 14 residues long. The CDR3 loop is CASSFQVAGDEQYF. The CDR3 nucleotides are TGTGCCAGCAGCTTCCAAGTAGCGGGAGACGAGCAGTACTTC.

This clonotype has more than one count but fewer than ten. The chain combines TRBV20-1 with TRBJ2-5; no reliable D call. V was trimmed by 5 bases and J by 4 bases, leaving 8 bases between them. The CDR3 spans 11 residues. From germline, CDR1 is DFQATT and CDR2 SNEGSKA (reference sequence). CDR3 sequence: CSAPRRETQYF. DNA of the CDR3: TGCAGTGCTCCTAGGAGAGAGACCCAGTACTTC.

This clonotype was seen a handful of times. The rearrangement links TRBV12-3 or TRBV12-4 to TRBJ2-1; possibly TRBD2 for D (6 bases). Trimming stripped 10 bases from V and 5 bases from J, with 15 bases between. The CDR3 contains 13 residues. CDR3 protein: CAITAGPNNEQFF. The CDR3 nucleotides are TGTGCCATCACGGCGGGACCGAACAATGAGCAGTTCTTC.

This clonotype was counted between two and nine times. The chain uses TRBV5-1 and TRBJ1-2; D not certain. Germline V gene data show CDR1 as SGHRS and CDR2 as YFSETQ. The CDR3 covers 14 residues. Trimming took 5 bases from V and 6 from J, leaving 17 bases between them. CDR3 region: CASRVGEGRNGYTF. Here the CDR3 DNA reads TGCGCCAGCAGAGTCGGTGAAGGCCGCAATGGCTACACCTTC.

V is TRBV4-3 and J is TRBJ2-7, with D unresolved. The CDR3 is 16 residues long. The germline V gene encodes CDR1 LGHNA and CDR2 YSLEER. The V end was cut by 0 bases, the J end by 1 base, with 13 bases between. CDR3 DNA: TGCGCCAGCAGCCAAGATAATCCAGGTGCTTCCTACGAGCAGTACTTC. It encodes CASSQDNPGASYEQYF.